This T cell receptor (beta chain) was sequenced in a study of T cells in Graves' hyperthyroidism and ophthalmopathy. To note about this clonotype: The antigen is unknown.

The CDR3 has 15 residues. Germline lookup yields CDR1 MNHNS and CDR2 SASEGT. Trimming removed 7 bases from V and 5 bases from J, with 17 bases in between. Study findings and constraints: Model output signaled ophthalmopathy a median around 5.9 months ahead of onset. Most thyroid clonotypes with frequency above 0.001 were detected in blood.

In patients aged 18 to 65, hyperthyroidism was newly diagnosed, with duration under 2 months. TCR beta CDR3 region amplification was performed from RNA transcripts. The TCR CDR3 first-round RT-PCR relied on the HTBI primer set. One entry per CDR3 protein, called by TCRdb with MiXCR from the multiplex PCR reads. The data contain approximately 480,000 distinct CDR3 sequences, around 20% of them seen just once; the ten biggest clones take up more than 20%. The sequenced sample was blood. The chain combines TRBV6-1 with TRBJ2-2; the D call may be TRBD1 or TRBD2 (6 bases each). The receptor was derived from a man aged 18 to 35 with Graves' hyperthyroidism. The CDR3 bases are TGTGCCAGCAAAAAAAGGGGGGCGAGGACCGGGGAGCTGTTTTTT. Translating gives CASKKRGARTGELFF.